A selection of T cell receptor beta chains follows, all from one sample in a study of spatial heterogeneity in lung cancer. In TCRdb, the 5' RACE reads were re-called with MiXCR into one record per CDR3 protein. The sample carries 3,000 to 5,000 distinct CDR3 sequences, just under 40% recorded once. The sequencing used lung tumor tissue, collected at surgery. These receptors were taken from a male donor with early-stage non-small cell lung cancer. Both conserved end residues are part of each CDR3. The order of the fields is clone size, J gene, V gene, CDR3 protein. Clone size is stated in some rows and not others, as once, few, many or a class when expanded.

.,TRBJ2-4,TRBV10-3,CAIGREDIQYF
.,TRBJ1-4,TRBV2,CASNRQDEKLFF
.,TRBJ2-1,TRBV29-1,CSVEGLLGAGNEQFF
.,TRBJ2-7,TRBV5-4,CASSLGGGRAHEQYF
.,TRBJ2-7,TRBV10-3,CAISESSTGRSYEQYF
.,TRBJ2-7,TRBV6-5,CASSYSMLSGGQKQYF
.,TRBJ1-1,TRBV20-1,CSARDQDRVNTEAFF
.,TRBJ2-5,TRBV30,CAWSPQIWRVSKETQYF
.,TRBJ2-3,TRBV20-1,CSAQAGGTDTQYF
.,TRBJ2-5,TRBV5-1,CASSSTGGFGETQYF
.,TRBJ2-2,TRBV11-2,CASSFTDRTGELFF
once,TRBJ1-3,TRBV7-6,CASSPFFGTAISGNTIYF
medium-sized,TRBJ2-1,TRBV6-4,CASSPTSGSHNEQFF
medium-sized,TRBJ2-7,TRBV12-5,CASGLGQGTYEQYF
.,TRBJ2-4,TRBV7-3,CASSSGQIIAKNIQYF
.,TRBJ2-7,TRBV6-2/TRBV6-3,CASRSIVYEQYF
.,TRBJ2-7,TRBV27,CASSLLGQVAGPDEQYF
.,TRBJ1-2,TRBV2,CASKGRTLANYGYTF
.,TRBJ2-7,TRBV29-1,CSALAGGTYEQYF
few,TRBJ2-1,TRBV28,CASSPLVAGLNEQFF
once,TRBJ2-5,TRBV10-3,CAVAFSIQETQYF
many,TRBJ1-5,TRBV28,CASSLRGQEPQHF
medium-sized,TRBJ2-1,TRBV2,CASRALAGASYNEQFF
.,TRBJ1-5,TRBV29-1,CSVPGTEKNQPQHF
.,TRBJ2-1,TRBV7-9,CASSLSGTANYNEQFF